The present T cell receptor beta chain was sequenced within a study of memory CD4+ T cells and cytomegalovirus serostatus. As to this clone: Its antigen is not identified.

V lost 3 bases and J lost 3, with 12 bases in between. This CDR3 is built from 14 residues. Germline CDR1 is MDHEN and CDR2 is SYDVKM. Single viable CD3+CD4+CD8-CD45RO+ cells were sorted as the memory CD4+ T cells. Donors' CMV status reflects serum IgG against pp150, pp28, p38, p52. Findings of the study overall: Of about 150 reported CMV TCRbeta sequences, some 67 were found in memory CD4+ repertoires.

The assay was immunoSEQ multiplex PCR, and TCRdb's table has in-frame clones only and misses some. The sample lists 85,000 to 100,000 clones, 80% occurring once. The clonotype was recovered from an adult in good health and CMV-seropositive. The chain employs TRBV28 and TRBJ2-7; D is unclear. Sequenced: memory CD4+ T cells from blood. The CDR3 loop is CASSFESLNYEQYF. The CDR3 DNA is TGTGCCAGCAGTTTTGAGAGTCTCAACTACGAGCAGTACTTC. The variable domain in full, with the rest retrieved from reference TRBV28 and TRBJ2-7, is DVKVTQSSRYLVKRTGEKVFLECVQDMDHENMFWYRQDPGLGLRLIYFSYDVKMKEKGDIPEGYSVSREKKERFSLILESASTNQTSMYLCASSFESLNYEQYFGPGTRLTVT.